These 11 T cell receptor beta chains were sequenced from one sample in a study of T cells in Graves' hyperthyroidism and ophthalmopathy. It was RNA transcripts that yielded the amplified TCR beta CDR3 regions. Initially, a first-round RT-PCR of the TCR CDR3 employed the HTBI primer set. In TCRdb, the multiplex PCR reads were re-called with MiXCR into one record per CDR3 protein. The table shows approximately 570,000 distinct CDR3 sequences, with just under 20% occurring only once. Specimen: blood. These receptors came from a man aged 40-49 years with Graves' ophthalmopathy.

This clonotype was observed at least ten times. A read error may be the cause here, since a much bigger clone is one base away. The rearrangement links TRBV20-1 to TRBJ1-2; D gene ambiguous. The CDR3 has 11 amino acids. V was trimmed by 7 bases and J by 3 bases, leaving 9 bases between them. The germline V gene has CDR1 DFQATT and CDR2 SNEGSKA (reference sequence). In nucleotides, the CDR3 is TGCAGTGGCGACGAATACTATGGCTACACCTTC. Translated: CSGDEYYGYTF.

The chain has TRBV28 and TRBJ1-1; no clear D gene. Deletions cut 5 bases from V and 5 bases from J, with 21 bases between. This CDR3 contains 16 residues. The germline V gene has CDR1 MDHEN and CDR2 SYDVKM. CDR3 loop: CASSPTGRYGGTEAFF. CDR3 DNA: TGTGCCAGCAGTCCTACGGGCCGTTACGGTGGGACTGAAGCTTTCTTT.

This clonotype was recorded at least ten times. CDR3 loop: CASSSRRSGYEQYF. The CDR3 bases are TGTGCCAGCAGTTCCAGGCGCAGCGGGTACGAGCAGTACTTC. The J gene is TRBJ2-7, the V gene TRBV12-3 or TRBV12-4, with a tentative D call TRBD2 (6 bases). This CDR3 has 14 residues. V was cut by 4 bases and J by 4 bases, with 14 bases left in between.

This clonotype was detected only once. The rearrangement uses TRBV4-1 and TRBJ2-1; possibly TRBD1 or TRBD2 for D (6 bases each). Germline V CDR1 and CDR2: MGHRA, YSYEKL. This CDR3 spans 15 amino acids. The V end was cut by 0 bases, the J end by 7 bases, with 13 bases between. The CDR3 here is CASSQDLQGRNEQFF. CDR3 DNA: TGCGCCAGCAGCCAAGATTTGCAGGGGAGGAATGAGCAGTTCTTC.

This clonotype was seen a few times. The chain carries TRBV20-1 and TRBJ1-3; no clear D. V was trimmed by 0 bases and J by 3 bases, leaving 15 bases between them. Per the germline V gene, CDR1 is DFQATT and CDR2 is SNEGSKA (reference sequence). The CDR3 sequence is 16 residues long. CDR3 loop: CSARDGGFIGGNTIYF. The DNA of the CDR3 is TGCAGTGCTAGAGATGGAGGGTTCATCGGTGGAAACACCATATATTTT.

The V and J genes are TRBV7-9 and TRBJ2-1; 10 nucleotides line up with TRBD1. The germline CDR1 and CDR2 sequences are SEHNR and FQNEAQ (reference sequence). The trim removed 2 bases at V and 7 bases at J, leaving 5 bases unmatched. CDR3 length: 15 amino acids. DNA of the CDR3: TGTGCCAGCAGCTTACCGGGACAGGGGAGGAATGAGCAGTTCTTC. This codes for CASSLPGQGRNEQFF.

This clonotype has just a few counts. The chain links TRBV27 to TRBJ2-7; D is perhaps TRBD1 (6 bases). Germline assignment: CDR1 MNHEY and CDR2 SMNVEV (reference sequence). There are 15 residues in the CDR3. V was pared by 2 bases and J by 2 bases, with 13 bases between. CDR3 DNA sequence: TGTGCCAGCAGTTTAGGACAGTTCAAAACCTACGAGCAGTACTTC. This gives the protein CASSLGQFKTYEQYF.

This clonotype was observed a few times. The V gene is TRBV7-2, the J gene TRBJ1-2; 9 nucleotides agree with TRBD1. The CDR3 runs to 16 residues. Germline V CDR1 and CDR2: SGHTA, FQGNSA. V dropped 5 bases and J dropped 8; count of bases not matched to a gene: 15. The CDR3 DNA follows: TGTGCCAGCAGCCACTACAGGGGGCTAATGGATCAGGGCTACACCTTC. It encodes CASSHYRGLMDQGYTF.

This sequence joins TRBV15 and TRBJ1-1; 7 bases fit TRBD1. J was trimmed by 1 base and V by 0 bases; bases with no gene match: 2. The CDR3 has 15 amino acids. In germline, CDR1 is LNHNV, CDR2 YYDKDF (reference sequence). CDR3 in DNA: TGTGCCACCAGCAGAGAAGGGGACAGGAACACTGAAGCTTTCTTT. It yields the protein CATSREGDRNTEAFF.

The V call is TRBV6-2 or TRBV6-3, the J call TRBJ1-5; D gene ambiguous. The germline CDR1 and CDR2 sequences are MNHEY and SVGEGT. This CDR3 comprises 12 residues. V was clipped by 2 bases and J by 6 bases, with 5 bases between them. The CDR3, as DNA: TGTGCCAGCAGTTACCATGGTCAGCCCCAGCATTTT. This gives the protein CASSYHGQPQHF.

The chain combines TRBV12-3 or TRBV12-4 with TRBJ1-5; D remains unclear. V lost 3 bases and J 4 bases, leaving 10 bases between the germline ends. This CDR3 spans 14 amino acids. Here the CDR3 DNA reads TGTGCCAGCAGTTTCTCGGTTGCTAATCAGCCCCAGCATTTT. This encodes CASSFSVANQPQHF.